The present TCR beta chain was sequenced within a study of early T cells in non-severe SARS-CoV-2 infection. Separate cDNA molecules each had unique molecular identifiers attached to them. TCRdb reprocessed the 5' RACE reads with MiXCR, giving one entry per CDR3 protein. The data show under 55,000 distinct CDR3 sequences, with approximately 10% seen just once and less than 25% held by the top ten. This clonotype was observed a handful of times. Its cognate antigen is unknown. Findings and caveats of the study: Matching results from VDJdb favored anti-spike CD8 responses, leaving private and CD4 specificities undetected.

The CDR3 spans 16 residues. The germline V gene encodes CDR1 DFQATT and CDR2 SNEGSKA (reference sequence). The V end was cut by 1 base, the J end by 0 bases, with 13 bases between. The sequenced sample consisted of whole blood. This clonotype was sampled from an adult who was a healthcare worker with PCR-confirmed SARS-CoV-2 infection or an uninfected control (not recorded which). The V call is TRBV20-1, the J call TRBJ2-1, with a possible D match to TRBD2 (5 bases). CDR3 nucleotide sequence: TGCAGTGCTAGAGTGTTCCCAGAGGGCTCCTACAATGAGCAGTTCTTC. Translating it yields CSARVFPEGSYNEQFF.